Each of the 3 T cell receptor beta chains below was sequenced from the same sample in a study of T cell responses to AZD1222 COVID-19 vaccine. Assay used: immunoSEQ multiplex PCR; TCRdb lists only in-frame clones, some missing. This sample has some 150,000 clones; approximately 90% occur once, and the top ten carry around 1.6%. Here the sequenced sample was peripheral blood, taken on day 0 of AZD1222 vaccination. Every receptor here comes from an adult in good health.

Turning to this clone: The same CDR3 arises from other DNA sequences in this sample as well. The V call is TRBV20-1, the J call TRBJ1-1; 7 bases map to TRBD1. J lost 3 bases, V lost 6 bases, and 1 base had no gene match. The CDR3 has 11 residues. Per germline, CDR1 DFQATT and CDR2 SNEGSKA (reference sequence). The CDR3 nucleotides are TGCAGTGCCAGGGGGGACACTGAAGCTTTCTTT. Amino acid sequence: CSARGDTEAFF.

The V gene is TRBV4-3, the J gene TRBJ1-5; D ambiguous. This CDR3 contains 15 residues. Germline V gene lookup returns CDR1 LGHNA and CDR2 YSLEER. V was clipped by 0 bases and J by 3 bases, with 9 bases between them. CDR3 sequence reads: CASSQDLGNNQPQHF. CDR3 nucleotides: TGCGCCAGCAGCCAAGATCTCGGCAACAATCAGCCCCAGCATTTT.

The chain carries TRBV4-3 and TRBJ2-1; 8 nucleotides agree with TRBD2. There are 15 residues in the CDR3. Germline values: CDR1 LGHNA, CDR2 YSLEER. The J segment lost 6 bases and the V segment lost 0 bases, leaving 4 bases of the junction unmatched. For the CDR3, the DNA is TGCGCCAGCAGCCAAGACTTGGGACTAGGCAATGAGCAGTTCTTC. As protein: CASSQDLGLGNEQFF.